The rows below give T cell receptor beta chains drawn from one sample of a study of shared clonotypes between healthy human individuals. The data were produced by immunoSEQ multiplex PCR, yet TCRdb's version contains in-frame clones alone and is incomplete. Altogether millions of clones are present, approximately 92% being singletons, with the ten largest covering roughly 0.13%. The material sequenced was naive CD4+ T cells sorted from blood. These receptors were obtained from a man younger than 35 in good health. CDR3s include the opening cysteine and the closing phenylalanine or tryptophan. A D gene is named only where the DNA matches it firmly. Expanded clones get a size class; other rows say once, few or many, or leave the size out.

V gene	clone size	J gene	D gene	CDR3 DNA	CDR3 protein
TRBV10-2	NA	TRBJ2-7	NA	TGCGCCAGCGGTCAGTACTACGAGCAGTACTTC	CASGQYYEQYF
TRBV5-1	NA	TRBJ2-3	TRBD2	TGCGCCAGCAGCTTGGGTCTAGCGGTGGGGGATACGCAGTATTTT	CASSLGLAVGDTQYF
TRBV7-2	NA	TRBJ1-4	NA	TGTGCCAGCAGCGCCAACAGGGTGGATGAAAAACTGTTTTTT	CASSANRVDEKLFF
TRBV5-1	once	TRBJ2-7	TRBD2	TGCGCCAGCAGCTTGGGCTCTAGCGGAGCCTACTACGAGCAGTACTTC	CASSLGSSGAYYEQYF
TRBV6-1	NA	TRBJ2-7	NA	TGTGCCAGCAGCATGTGGTCGGTTTACGAGCAGTACTTC	CASSMWSVYEQYF
TRBV28	NA	TRBJ1-2	NA	TGTGCCAGCACCCCCGGGGGGACCTATGGCTACACCTTC	CASTPGGTYGYTF
TRBV9	NA	TRBJ1-4	NA	TGTGCCAGCAGCGCCGGGGGGCAGCGACGGGAAAAACTGTTTTTT	CASSAGGQRREKLFF
TRBV7-9	NA	TRBJ2-7	NA	TGTGCCAGCAGCCCCCGGTCCACCTACGAGCAGTACTTC	CASSPRSTYEQYF
TRBV5-1	NA	TRBJ2-7	TRBD2	TGCGCCAGCAGTCGGGAGGGACCACACTCCTACGAGCAGTACTTC	CASSREGPHSYEQYF
TRBV6-5	once	TRBJ1-2	TRBD1	TGTGCCAGCAGTCATCCACAGGGGGCGAGTGGCTACACCTTC	CASSHPQGASGYTF
TRBV14	NA	TRBJ2-5	NA	TGTGCCAGCAGCCAAGTGAGTTGGTACCAAGAGACCCAGTACTTC	CASSQVSWYQETQYF
TRBV19	NA	TRBJ1-2	TRBD1	TGTGCCAGTAGTATTGGGACAGGGGGCGTCTATGGCTACACCTTC	CASSIGTGGVYGYTF
TRBV9	NA	TRBJ2-3	NA	TGTGCCAGCAGCGCCCGTGGAGTGGAGAAGGGGACGCAGTATTTT	CASSARGVEKGTQYF
TRBV19	NA	TRBJ2-3	NA	TGTGCCAGTAGTGAGCAGGGAACAGATACGCAGTATTTT	CASSEQGTDTQYF
TRBV9	NA	TRBJ1-5	NA	TGTGCCAGCAGCGTCAGGGGAGGCAATCAGCCCCAGCATTTT	CASSVRGGNQPQHF
TRBV6-5	NA	TRBJ1-2	TRBD1	TGTGCCAGCAGCCCCGCAGGGGGCTCCTATGGCTACACCTTC	CASSPAGGSYGYTF
TRBV7-9	NA	TRBJ2-5	NA	TGTGCCAGCAGAGCCGGGAGCCAAGAGACCCAGTACTTC	CASRAGSQETQYF
TRBV5-5	NA	TRBJ1-3	NA	TGTGCCAGCAGCAAACCCAACGGGCTTGGAAACACCATATATTTT	CASSKPNGLGNTIYF
TRBV6-5	NA	TRBJ2-2	NA	TGTGCCAGCAGTCGTGGACAGAACACCGGGGAGCTGTTTTTT	CASSRGQNTGELFF
TRBV6-1	NA	TRBJ2-5	TRBD1	TGTGCCAGCAGTGAAGTTATAGGGGGCGTTCCTAGCCAAGAGACCCAGTACTTC	CASSEVIGGVPSQETQYF
TRBV11-2	once	TRBJ2-7	TRBD2	TGTGCCAGCAGCTTCCGGACTAGCGGCTACGAGCAGTACTTC	CASSFRTSGYEQYF
TRBV7-9	NA	TRBJ2-3	NA	TGTGCCAGCAGCTTAGACCAGGTATATACGCAGTATTTT	CASSLDQVYTQYF
TRBV5-1	NA	TRBJ2-3	TRBD2	TGCGCCAGCCGAAGACGAGGAAGAGCGGGGGCACAAGGGGAAGATACGCAGTATTTT	CASRRRGRAGAQGEDTQYF
TRBV19	NA	TRBJ2-6	NA	TGTGCCAGTAGTATCTGGGACGTCCTGACTTTC	CASSIWDVLTF
TRBV11-1	once	TRBJ2-6	NA	TGTGCCAGCAGCCCCCTGAGGGTAGGGGCCAACGTCCTGACTTTC	CASSPLRVGANVLTF
TRBV9	NA	TRBJ2-5	TRBD2	TGTGCCAGCAGCACAGGACTAGATACCCGAAGAGCGGAGACCCAGTACTTC	CASSTGLDTRRAETQYF
TRBV5-1	NA	TRBJ1-1	NA	TGCGCCAGCAGCTTGGGTTTATCGAACACTGAAGCTTTCTTT	CASSLGLSNTEAFF
TRBV19	NA	TRBJ2-2	TRBD2	TGTGCCAGTACAAGCGGGAGGGCCTACGGCACCGGGGAGCTGTTTTTT	CASTSGRAYGTGELFF
TRBV4-1	NA	TRBJ1-6	NA	TGCGCCAGCAGCCAAATGGGCCCGGACTATAATTCACCCCTCCACTTT	CASSQMGPDYNSPLHF
TRBV2	NA	TRBJ2-7	TRBD1	TGTGCCAGCAGGAAGACAGGGGTCTCCTACGAGCAGTACTTC	CASRKTGVSYEQYF
TRBV29-1	once	TRBJ2-3	NA	TGCAGCGTTGAGAAGGCTACTCGCGCAGATACGCAGTATTTT	CSVEKATRADTQYF
TRBV7-9	NA	TRBJ2-3	TRBD1	TGTGCCAGCAGCTTAGGGACAGGGGGTAGCACAGATACGCAGTATTTT	CASSLGTGGSTDTQYF
TRBV2	NA	TRBJ2-7	TRBD2	TGTGCCAGCAAGCGAACTAGCGGGGGATACGAGCAGTACTTC	CASKRTSGGYEQYF
TRBV5-8	NA	TRBJ2-3	TRBD1	TGTGCCAGCAGCTTTTATGGGACAGTGAGCACAGATACGCAGTATTTT	CASSFYGTVSTDTQYF
TRBV30	NA	TRBJ2-7	NA	TGTGCCTGGAGTGTGGGGGGAATGAGGGAGCAGTACTTC	CAWSVGGMREQYF
TRBV10-1	NA	TRBJ2-7	NA	TGCGCCAGCAGTGAAGGCGCCGAGCAGTACTTC	CASSEGAEQYF
TRBV7-3	once	TRBJ2-7	TRBD1	TGTGCCAGCAGCTTCCGGACAGGGTGGTTGGACGAGCAGTACTTC	CASSFRTGWLDEQYF
TRBV6-6	NA	TRBJ2-3	NA	TGTGCCAGCAGGGGCGGACGGGACGCCACAGATACGCAGTATTTT	CASRGGRDATDTQYF
TRBV18	NA	TRBJ2-1	TRBD2	TGTGCCAGCTCACCACCCGGGGGGACTAGCGGGAGTTCCTCCTACAATGAGCAGTTCTTC	CASSPPGGTSGSSSYNEQFF
TRBV9	once	TRBJ2-6	NA	TGTGCCAGCAGTGATAGGGCCTCGGGGTCTGGGGCCAACGTCCTGACTTTC	CASSDRASGSGANVLTF
TRBV28	NA	TRBJ2-1	NA	TGTGCCAGCAGGCAGACAGGTCTTAGCAATGAGCAGTTCTTC	CASRQTGLSNEQFF
TRBV18	NA	TRBJ2-7	NA	TGTGCCAGCTCACCACCGAACAGGGCACCCTACGAGCAGTACTTC	CASSPPNRAPYEQYF
TRBV5-1	NA	TRBJ2-3	TRBD1	TGCGCCAGCAGCTACTACGAGACAGGGACAGATACGCAGTATTTT	CASSYYETGTDTQYF
TRBV30	NA	TRBJ1-6	NA	TGTGCCTGGAGTATGGAGTTCGTGAGTAATTCACCCCTCCACTTT	CAWSMEFVSNSPLHF
TRBV11-2	NA	TRBJ1-4	NA	TGTGCCAGCAGCTTAAGCGTCATGTATGAAAAACTGTTTTTT	CASSLSVMYEKLFF